The entry below gives a single T cell receptor (beta chain) sequence along with its context. This clone was counted between two and nine times. Its antigen remains undetermined. Per-nucleotide qualities are absent, and no much larger clonotype sits a single base away. In total, 600 or so healthy bone marrow donors made up the cohort. At the time of sampling, every cohort member was nominally healthy, though immune exposures that went unrecorded were likely present. The donor tested CMV seronegative and was one of the 352 seronegative cohort members. A peripheral blood sample was provided by each donor, and peripheral blood mononuclear cells were used for TCR beta sequencing. The Qiagen DNeasy Blood Extraction Kit was used to extract genomic DNA from the blood cell samples. The CDR3 covers 15 residues, taking in both the cysteine and the phenylalanine. Of all the DNA, just the CDR3 is kept, 45 bases in frame from base 1. A distance of 6 bases separates the germline ends of V and J, which lose 0 bases and 3 bases respectively. The germline V gene gives CDR1 as LGHNA and CDR2 as YSLEER.

The sample is drawn from a study of cytomegalovirus exposure and HLA in healthy donors (dated by TCRdb to about 2017). With regard to the full study: According to an earlier analysis of around 600 of the donors, about 179 million T cells yielded 120 million or so unique TCR beta sequences and around 280 Gb of sequence data. An early release covering just under 650 HLA-typed donors comprised roughly 300 gigabases of sequencing data and around 85 million unique TCR sequences. The genetic ancestry cluster associated with self-reported Caucasian donors included about 81% of the 300 to 450 genotyped donors. The study aimed to test whether signatures of past pathogen exposure could be identified by cataloging public T cell receptors. The T cell repertoires of 550 to 850 subjects were profiled by immunosequencing and related to cytomegalovirus serostatus. In addition to the first cohort of several hundred subjects, a separate validation cohort of over 90 different subjects was used. To predict cytomegalovirus infection status, the study brought together high-throughput TCR immunosequencing, statistical association of individual TCRs with disease status, and machine learning. In a later analysis, previously published TCR beta repertoires from 600 to 850 donors were re-analyzed and high-resolution HLA genotyping was added so that TCR occurrence patterns could be studied. In the later analysis, no new phenotypic data were used to find candidate immune exposures; instead, reliance was placed on TCR beta sequences and their occurrence across donors. An earlier analysis of 500 to 650 of the donors applied high-throughput TCR beta sequencing to assess whether each TCR beta V gene segment acted as functional or pseudogenic. Alongside the repertoire data, information on donor age, sex, ethnicity and CMV serostatus was compiled. Genome-wide SNP genotypes for about three fifths of the roughly 670 donors were used in a later genetic analysis, which treated that subset as a discovery cohort. Every repertoire in the discovery cohort had been generated on one and the same sequencing platform. Class I and class II HLA loci were covered by the typing at four-digit resolution. Typing coverage varied by locus: about 620-630 donors for A, B, C, DRB1 and DQB1; roughly 510 for DQA1; nearly 610 for DPA1; 400 to 480 for DPB1. Because of strong linkage in the cohort, 4 to 6 DR-DQ haplotypes were treated as single units for association and clustering. Among about 400 genotyped donors of the cohort, an average of about 240,000 unique TCR beta nucleotide sequences was sequenced per donor, of which approximately 18% were non-productive. What the work shows at the level of the full study, not this receptor alone: An earlier analysis of around 500 of the donors showed that most TCR beta V segments appeared in productive rearrangements either about 87% or about 30% of the time, which broadly matched IMGT annotations. The study gave a list of 150 to 200 TCR beta chains associated with cytomegalovirus. In a later genetic analysis, a missense DCLRE1C variant was associated with V-gene and J-gene trimming of TCR beta chains, and the association was replicated in an independent cohort. Linkage disequilibrium might explain the correlated functional status among segregating V segments, but an unknown experimental factor could not be excluded. The classifier was reported to diagnose cytomegalovirus status with high specificity and sensitivity in both the original and validation cohorts. Because counts were too low, 15 to 20 rarely observed V segments, including chromosome 9 orphons, were excluded from the earlier analysis of some 540 of the donors. For the cohort, immune exposure information was limited to CMV serostatus. In a later analysis, most CMV-associated TCR beta chains were found to appear HLA-restricted, with HLA associations seemingly driven largely by CMV exposure. The sequencing pipeline was judged likely to have produced a cluster of highly shared sequence variants as a technical artifact. A further reported finding was that TCR beta sequences accurately predicted the HLA-A and HLA-B alleles for most subjects in the first cohort. When HLA alleles, especially DR and DQ, strongly co-occurred, TCR associations were difficult to assign to individual alleles. Several of the top co-occurrence clusters appeared to be linked to parvovirus B19, influenza, CMV and Epstein-Barr virus, according to a later analysis. At a false discovery rate of 0.05, a later analysis linked some 18,000 TCR beta sequences to specific HLA alleles. The authors suggested that the approach could potentially be generalized to other disease states and immunological phenotypes. Some IMGT-functional V segments, including TRBV6-2 and TRBV6-3, could not be told apart with the 87-base-pair reads, so those segments were excluded. Because HLA typing was unavailable for some donors at each locus, only the typed subset was used in association tests. A later analysis found that TCR association rates varied across HLA loci, with DRB1 alleles showing the most associated TCRs and HLA-C alleles the fewest. In vitro tests confirmed that a few of the cytomegalovirus-associated TCR beta chains recognize cytomegalovirus antigens. The presence/absence analyses assumed that sequencing depth was roughly uniform across donors, and that assumption may not be true. In a later genetic analysis, fewer N-insertions in productive TCRs were reported among donors in an Asian-associated ancestry cluster than the roughly 710-donor mean. A later analysis found that HLA-associated TCR beta chains were more clonally expanded and had lower generation probabilities than equally common non-associated chains. This cohort had only TCR beta chains sequenced, and the lack of alpha or paired-chain data limited which features could be detected. Most TCR sequences were observed very rarely across donors, whereas some public TCRs were present in many individuals.

The method behind the library was the immunoSEQ multiplex PCR assay. A mixture of 60 forward primers for TCR Vbeta segments and 13 reverse primers for TCR Jbeta segments was used in the multiplex PCR. A multiplex PCR assay on genomic DNA amplified the CDR3 region of rearranged TCR beta genes. Amplified TCR beta libraries were sequenced as 87-base-pair reads on the Illumina HiSeq System. From the authors' description of their analysis: In a later analysis, around 80 million unique TCR beta chains were counted across the approximately 620 repertoires, and some 10 million of these chains were shared by at least two donors. A nearest-neighbor algorithm error-corrected the raw reads and collapsed the reads into unique sequences, merging closely related sequences to remove PCR and sequencing errors. V, D and J gene segments were assigned by aligning CDR3 sequences to IMGT reference sequences. For a sequence to be retained, a match of at least six nucleotides was required to both a V gene segment and a J gene segment. A rearrangement was called productive if the CDR3 had no stop codons and remained in frame with V and J, and every other rearrangement was called non-productive. Following IMGT convention, CDR3 was defined as the stretch from the second conserved V-encoded cysteine to the conserved J-encoded phenylalanine. Sequences without an unambiguous match to a single V gene segment were excluded from the earlier analysis of about 600 of the donors. In an earlier analysis of about 590 of the donors, a V segment was called functional when productive rearrangements were above 56.7%, and segregating when the standard deviation between donors exceeded 5%. A statistical classification framework was developed to diagnose cytomegalovirus status using the catalog of TCR beta chain sequences. In a later analysis, V and J genes were assigned by comparing TCR nucleotide sequences against IMGT/GENE-DB human TR gene sequences. The TCRdist pipeline was used in a later analysis to assign CDR3 sequences and most-parsimonious VDJ recombination scenarios. In a later analysis, every TCR beta chain was defined by the combination of its CDR3 amino acid sequence and its V-gene family, and reads without a unique V-gene family were dropped. A later analysis removed several hundred highly shared, low-generation-probability nucleotide sequences to deal with suspected cross-contamination and a sequencing artifact. A later analysis calculated a clonal expansion index for each public chain from normalized within-repertoire ranks of inferred template counts. Generation probabilities in a later analysis came from a VDJ recombination model fitted to out-of-frame rearrangements, and those results were checked against IGoR. In a later analysis, hypergeometric tests were used to score TCR-TCR, TCR-HLA and TCR-CMV co-occurrence, with a repertoire-size bias correction applied to TCR pairs. False discovery rates were estimated in a later analysis by permuting HLA or CMV assignments 20 times. In a later analysis, co-occurring TCRs were grouped using DBSCAN, and TCRdist sequence similarity was added for clustering within HLA-allele-positive subsets. Repertoires with fewer than 30,000 or more than 120,000 public chains, plus five repertoires with anomalous nucleotide sharing, were excluded from co-occurrence clustering. Imported from immuneACCESS, the table was reduced by TCRdb to in-frame sequences with V and J called. These copies leave out some clones; in studies compared against another copy, an unresolved V gene accounts for under half, and the cause of the remainder is not known. V and J calls and clone size are given by that table; D and trimming were obtained from the DNA. For this sample there are more than 110,000 clones; 73% appear just once. Over 1% of the sample goes to the ten largest clones.

The source material was PBMCs. The chain links TRBV4-3 with TRBJ1-6; no confident D gene assignment can be made. The clonotype comes from a woman between 40 and 55 years old in good health and CMV-seronegative. CDR3 sequence: CASSQERNYNSPLHF. The bases are TGCGCCAGCAGCCAAGAGAGAAACTATAATTCACCCCTCCACTTT.